This TCR beta chain stems from a study of blood T cell repertoires in COVID-19. In the study overall: Italy, Spain and the United States were the sources of the convalescent and acute COVID-19 samples. From T cells, B-cell-depleted T cells, or PBMCs came the material, which was cDNA or gDNA.

Methods used by the authors: Estimation of nucleated cell counts relied on the amplification of reference gene primers. TCRdb's copy holds only in-frame clones and misses some; the assay was immunoSEQ multiplex PCR. V, J and clone size derive from that table, while D and trimming were established from the DNA sequence. This sample has roughly 190,000 clones, with more than 75% found just once. In germline, CDR1 is LNHDA, CDR2 SQIVND (reference sequence). Trimming removed 0 bases at V and 7 bases at J, with 19 bases between. There are 18 residues in the CDR3. Sequences were obtained from peripheral blood. V gene TRBV19 combines with J gene TRBJ1-6; TRBD1 might be the D (5 bases). The receptor was derived from a woman aged 50 to 65 with active or convalescent COVID-19. CDR3 sequence: CASSIDSGFRVMNSPLHF. CDR3 sequence (DNA): TGTGCCAGTAGTATAGACTCCGGATTCAGGGTAATGAATTCACCCCTCCACTTT. The complete variable domain, with remaining parts taken from reference TRBV19 and TRBJ1-6, reads DGGITQSPKYLFRKEGQNVTLSCEQNLNHDAMYWYRQDPGQGLRLIYYSQIVNDFQKGDIAEGYSVSREKKESFPLTVTSAQKNPTAFYLCASSIDSGFRVMNSPLHFGNGTRLTVT.